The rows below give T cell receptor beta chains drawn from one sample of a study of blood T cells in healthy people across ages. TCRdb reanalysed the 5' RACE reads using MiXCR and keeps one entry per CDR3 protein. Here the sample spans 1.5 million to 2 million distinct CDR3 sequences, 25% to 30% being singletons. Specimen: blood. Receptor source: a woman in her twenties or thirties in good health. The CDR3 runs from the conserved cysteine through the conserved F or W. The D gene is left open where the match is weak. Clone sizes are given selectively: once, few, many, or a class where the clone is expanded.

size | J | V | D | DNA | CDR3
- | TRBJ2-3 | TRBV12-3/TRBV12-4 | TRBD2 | TGTGCCAGCAGTCGTGGACTAGCGGGACTAGATACGCAGTATTTT | CASSRGLAGLDTQYF
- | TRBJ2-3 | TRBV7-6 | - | TGTGCCAGCAGCTCCCAGGGGCAGGCCAGCACAGATACGCAGTATTTT | CASSSQGQASTDTQYF
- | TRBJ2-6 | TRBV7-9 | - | TGTGCCACCAGCTTCCCTAGCGCGGACAGGAAATACTCTGGGGCCAACGTCCTGACTTTC | CATSFPSADRKYSGANVLTF
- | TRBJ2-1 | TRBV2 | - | TGTGCCAGCTGCAGGGAATCGGTTGACAATGAGCAGTTCTTC | CASCRESVDNEQFF
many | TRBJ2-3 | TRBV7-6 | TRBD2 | TGTGCCAGCAGCTTCCGACTAGCGGGAGCCCCAGATACGCAGTATTTT | CASSFRLAGAPDTQYF
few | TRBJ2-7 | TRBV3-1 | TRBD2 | TGTGCCAGCAGCCAAGGTCCGGGACTAGCACCCGAGCAGTACTTC | CASSQGPGLAPEQYF
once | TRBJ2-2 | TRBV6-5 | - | TGTGCCAGCAGCCCTGGGACATTCACCGGGGAGCTGTTTTTT | CASSPGTFTGELFF
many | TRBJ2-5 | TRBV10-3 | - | TGTGCCGTAGGCTCGGGAGTTGAGACCCAGTACTTC | CAVGSGVETQYF
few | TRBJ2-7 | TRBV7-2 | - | TGTGCCAGCAGCTTAGAAGGGTCCTCCGGGGTTGTGTACGTCGAGCAGTACTTC | CASSLEGSSGVVYVEQYF
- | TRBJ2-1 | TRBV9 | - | TGTGCCAGCAGCGTAGCTGTAGACCAAAGGAACTACAATGAGCAGTTCTTC | CASSVAVDQRNYNEQFF
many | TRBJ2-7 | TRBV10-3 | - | TGTGCCATCAGTCTACGACAGGAGTCCTACGAGCAGTACTTC | CAISLRQESYEQYF
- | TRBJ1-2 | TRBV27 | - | TGTGCCAGCAGTCGAAAGGGCACCCGCTATGGCTACACCTTC | CASSRKGTRYGYTF
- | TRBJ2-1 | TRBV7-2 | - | TGTGCCAGCAGGGGAGTGGGTCTCCAGGCCAATGAGCAGTTCTTC | CASRGVGLQANEQFF
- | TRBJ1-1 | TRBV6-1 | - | TGTGCCAGCAGTCTTCAGGGGACGGGAAACACTGAAGCTTTCTTT | CASSLQGTGNTEAFF
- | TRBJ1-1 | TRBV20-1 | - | TGCAGTGCTAGTTCCGGACAGCTGAACACTGAAGCTTTCTTT | CSASSGQLNTEAFF
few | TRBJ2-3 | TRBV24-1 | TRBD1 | TGTGCCACCAGTGCAGGACAGGGGGGGACCACAGATACGCAGTATTTT | CATSAGQGGTTDTQYF
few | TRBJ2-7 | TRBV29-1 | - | TGCAGCGTTGCAATCGGGGGCCCGATAGGCGAGCAGTACTTC | CSVAIGGPIGEQYF
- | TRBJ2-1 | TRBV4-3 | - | TGCGCCAGCAGCCAAGATCCCCTAGCAAATCCCTACAATGAGCAGTTCTTC | CASSQDPLANPYNEQFF
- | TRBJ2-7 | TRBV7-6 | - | TGTGCCAGCAGCCCCCAAACAGGGCTCGGCGAGCAGTACTTC | CASSPQTGLGEQYF
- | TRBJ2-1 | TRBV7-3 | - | TGTGCCAGCGGCTCCCGGACAGAGGGCTCCTACAATGAGCAGTTCTTC | CASGSRTEGSYNEQFF
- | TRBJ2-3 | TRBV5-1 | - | TGCGCCAGCAGCTCGACCATGACAGGTAGCACAGATACGCAGTATTTT | CASSSTMTGSTDTQYF
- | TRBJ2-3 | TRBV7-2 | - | TGTGCCAGCAGCTTAGCCACCGCCCAGGGCGTTACGCAGTATTTT | CASSLATAQGVTQYF
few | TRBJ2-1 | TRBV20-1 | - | TGCAGTGCGGACGGGACTCAATGGGAATACAATAGGCAGTTCTTC | CSADGTQWEYNRQFF
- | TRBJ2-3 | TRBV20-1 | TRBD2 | TGCAGTGCTAGCCGCGGGAGGCCAGTGGATACGCAGTATTTT | CSASRGRPVDTQYF
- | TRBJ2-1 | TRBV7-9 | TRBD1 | TGTGCCAGCAGCTCATGGGCAGGGGGCGCAGATGAGCAGTTCTTC | CASSSWAGGADEQFF
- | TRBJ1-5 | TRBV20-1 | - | TGCAGTGCTAATAAGGGGGACAGCAATCAGCCCCAGCATTTT | CSANKGDSNQPQHF
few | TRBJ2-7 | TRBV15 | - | TGTGCCACCAGCAGAGACCGGGGGGCTCCCACCGAGCAGTACTTC | CATSRDRGAPTEQYF
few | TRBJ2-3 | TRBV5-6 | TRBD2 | TGTGCCAGCAGCTTACGGCTAGCGGAATCACTTGGGACAGATACGCAGTATTTT | CASSLRLAESLGTDTQYF
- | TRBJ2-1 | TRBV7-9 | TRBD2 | TGTGCCAGCAGCTTAGCGCAGAGCGGGAGCTTCGATGAGCAGTTCTTC | CASSLAQSGSFDEQFF
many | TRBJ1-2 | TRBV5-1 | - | TGCGCCAGCAGCCCGGCCGGACAGCATGGCTACACCTTC | CASSPAGQHGYTF
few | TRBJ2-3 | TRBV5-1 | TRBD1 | TGCGCCAGCAGCTTGGGGAGACAGGGGGATCGAGATACGCAGTATTTT | CASSLGRQGDRDTQYF
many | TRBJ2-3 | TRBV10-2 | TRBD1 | TGCGCCAGCAGTGAGCCAGGGGGAACGCAGTATTTT | CASSEPGGTQYF